The 15 T cell receptor beta chains presented below share a single source sample, sequenced in a study of T cell responses to AZD1222 COVID-19 vaccine. TCRdb keeps only in-frame clones here, not all; method: immunoSEQ multiplex PCR. The sample includes roughly 140,000 clones, under 95% of them seen just once. The specimen was peripheral blood, collected on day 0 of MenACWY control vaccination. These receptors were obtained from an adult in good health.

Only one count was recorded for this clone. The genes are TRBV5-1 and TRBJ1-1, with 9 bases that match TRBD1. The CDR3 is 15 residues long. In germline, CDR1 is SGHRS, CDR2 YFSETQ. Germline trimming cut 4 bases from V and 4 bases from J; bases unmatched to any gene: 8. The CDR3 nucleotides read TGCGCCAGCAGCCCCGGGACAGGGTTTCGCACTGAAGCTTTCTTT. It yields the protein CASSPGTGFRTEAFF. Supplemented by reference TRBV5-1 and TRBJ1-1, the full variable domain reads KAGVTQTPRYLIKTRGQQVTLSCSPISGHRSVSWYQQTPGQGLQFLFEYFSETQRNKGNFPGRFSGRQFSNSRSEMNVSTLELGDSALYLCASSPGTGFRTEAFFGQGTRLTVV.

The gene calls are TRBV7-2 and TRBJ1-2, with D uncertain. Germline assignment: CDR1 SGHTA and CDR2 FQGNSA. V was pared by 5 bases and J by 4 bases, with 14 bases between. This CDR3 contains 14 residues. CDR3 residues: CASSLQTRAYGYTF. The CDR3 DNA is TGTGCCAGCAGCCTGCAGACACGCGCCTATGGCTACACCTTC.

This chain uses TRBV12-3 or TRBV12-4 with TRBJ1-5; no reliable D call. This CDR3 comprises 13 residues. Trimming shortened V by 5 bases and J by 3 bases, and 8 bases separated the two germline ends. CDR3 DNA: TGTGCCAGCAGTGCCGGGGACAATCAGCCCCAGCATTTT. Encoded protein: CASSAGDNQPQHF.

The chain carries TRBV9 and TRBJ1-1; a weak D match, TRBD1 (5 bases). The germline V gene encodes CDR1 SGDLS and CDR2 YYNGEE. CDR3 length: 15 amino acids. Trimming removed 0 bases at V and 5 bases at J, with 14 bases between. Written as DNA, the CDR3 is TGTGCCAGCAGCGTAGTTGACCTGGGGGGAACTGAAGCTTTCTTT. Its translation: CASSVVDLGGTEAFF.

The rearrangement uses TRBV27 and TRBJ2-1; either TRBD1 or TRBD2 may fit D (5 bases each). Trimming removed 3 bases from V and 6 bases from J, with 12 bases in between. Germline CDR1 is MNHEY and CDR2 is SMNVEV (reference sequence). The CDR3 totals 14 residues. The DNA for the CDR3 is TGTGCCAGCAGTTTTTCCCGGGACCCCAATGAGCAGTTCTTC. Amino acids: CASSFSRDPNEQFF.

This chain links TRBV27 with TRBJ2-7, with D unclear. Trimming removed 2 bases from V and 5 bases from J, with 10 bases in between. The CDR3 is 13 amino acids. Germline V gene data show CDR1 as MNHEY and CDR2 as SMNVEV (reference sequence). The CDR3 loop is CASSLVGIHEQYF. The CDR3 DNA follows: TGTGCCAGCAGTTTAGTAGGGATCCACGAGCAGTACTTC.

This clone was seen only once. This chain links TRBV4-1 with TRBJ2-7, with D perhaps TRBD2 (6 bases). Per the germline V gene, CDR1 is MGHRA and CDR2 is YSYEKL. This CDR3 spans 16 amino acids. Deletions cut 1 base from V and 4 bases from J, with 17 bases between. As DNA, the CDR3 is TGCGCCAGCAGCCAAGCAGGCCAGGAGGGAGGTTACGAGCAGTACTTC. Translating gives CASSQAGQEGGYEQYF.

The rearrangement links TRBV27 to TRBJ2-3; 8 nucleotides align to TRBD2. The germline V gene has CDR1 MNHEY and CDR2 SMNVEV (reference sequence). This CDR3 has 16 residues. J lost 2 bases, V lost 6 bases, and 10 bases had no gene match. The CDR3 protein is CASRFLAGSSTDTQYF. In DNA, the CDR3 is TGTGCCAGCAGATTTCTAGCGGGTTCTTCCACAGATACGCAGTATTTT.

The V and J genes are TRBV3-1 (or the pseudogene TRBV3-2) and TRBJ2-5; D uncertain. CDR1 is LGHDT, CDR2 YNNKEL, per germline (reference sequence). V lost 2 bases to trimming and J lost 5 bases, with 6 bases between them. The CDR3 runs 12 residues. The CDR3 reads CASSQTPETQYF. DNA of the CDR3: TGTGCCAGCAGCCAAACCCCCGAGACCCAGTACTTC.

This clone appeared a single time. The chain couples TRBV5-5 to TRBJ1-3; D is ambiguous. In germline, CDR1 is SGHKS, CDR2 YYEKEE (reference sequence). This CDR3 is built from 15 residues. V gave up 0 bases and J gave up 0 bases, with 7 bases separating them. CDR3 region: CASSLADSSGNTIYF. CDR3 DNA sequence: TGTGCCAGCAGCTTGGCTGATAGCTCTGGAAACACCATATATTTT. Based on the CDR3 plus reference TRBV5-5 and TRBJ1-3, the full variable domain is DAGVTQSPTHLIKTRGQQVTLRCSPISGHKSVSWYQQVLGQGPQFIFQYYEKEERGRGNFPDRFSARQFPNYSSELNVNALLLGDSALYLCASSLADSSGNTIYFGEGSWLTVV.

The chain joins TRBV30 to TRBJ1-3; D call uncertain. Germline values: CDR1 GTSNPN, CDR2 SVGIG (reference sequence). Trimming removed 0 bases at V and 1 base at J, with 7 bases between. This CDR3 is built from 14 residues. The DNA of the CDR3 is TGTGCCTGGAGTGTGGGGTTGTCTGGAAACACCATATATTTT. It encodes CAWSVGLSGNTIYF.

There are a few counts of this clone. The same CDR3 can be traced to other DNA sequences in this sample. The chain couples TRBV5-4 to TRBJ1-1; TRBD1 might be the D (6 bases). The CDR3 has 14 amino acids. Trimming pared 1 base from V and 0 bases from J, leaving 7 bases between. CDR1 and CDR2 (germline): SGHNT, YYREEE (reference sequence). CDR3 DNA sequence: TGTGCCAGCAGCTTGCAGGGGATGAACACTGAAGCTTTCTTT. This gives the protein CASSLQGMNTEAFF.

The CDR3, as DNA: TGCGCCAGCAGCCCGGCTAGCGGGAGGACCTACGAGCAGTACTTC. It is translated as CASSPASGRTYEQYF. V is TRBV5-1 and J is TRBJ2-7, with 11 bases matching TRBD2. The germline CDR1 and CDR2 sequences are SGHRS and YFSETQ. This CDR3 contains 15 residues. J gave up 2 bases and V 4 bases, and 5 bases lay outside the gene matches.

V usage is TRBV4-1 and J usage is TRBJ2-5; D call uncertain. The CDR3 is 13 amino acids. V was pared by 2 bases and J by 4 bases, with 8 bases between. Germline CDR1 reads MGHRA; CDR2 reads YSYEKL. This CDR3 reads CASSQIRSETQYF. CDR3 nucleotide sequence: TGCGCCAGCAGCCAAATACGCTCAGAGACCCAGTACTTC.

This clone came up once. The V and J genes are TRBV3-1 (or the pseudogene TRBV3-2) and TRBJ2-5, with 7 positions matching TRBD1. CDR1 is LGHDT, CDR2 YNNKEL, per germline (reference sequence). The CDR3 consists of 13 residues. V lost 6 bases to trimming and J lost 5 bases; unmatched junction nucleotides: 6. CDR3 residues: CASSRQGQETQYF. CDR3 bases: TGTGCCAGCAGTCGACAGGGCCAGGAGACCCAGTACTTC.